The 32 T cell receptor beta chains below come from one sample, sequenced in a study of T cell responses to AZD1222 COVID-19 vaccine. TCRdb's copy holds only in-frame clones and misses some; the assay was immunoSEQ multiplex PCR. The data hold 84,000 or so clones, with 70% to 90% observed a single time. This specimen was peripheral blood, taken on day 0 of MenACWY control vaccination. Receptor source: an adult in good health.

The chain employs TRBV5-1 and TRBJ1-1; possible D gene TRBD1, 6 bases. CDR1 SGHRS and CDR2 YFSETQ come from the germline V gene. The V gene lost 4 bases and the J gene lost 1 base, with 11 bases spanning the gap. The CDR3 runs to 14 residues. The CDR3 loop reads CASSADSSNTEAFF. DNA of the CDR3: TGCGCCAGCAGCGCGGACAGCTCGAACACTGAAGCTTTCTTT.

This clone was seen only once. The chain has TRBV7-9 and TRBJ2-3; 13 nucleotides line up with TRBD2. There are 19 residues in the CDR3. V lost 5 bases, J lost 0 bases, and 11 bases stayed unmatched. CDR1 and CDR2 from the germline V gene are SEHNR and FQNEAQ (reference sequence). The CDR3: CASSRPTSGGPASTDTQYF. CDR3 nucleotide sequence: TGTGCCAGCAGCCGACCGACTAGCGGGGGGCCAGCTAGCACAGATACGCAGTATTTT.

This clone was recorded once. The chain combines TRBV23-1 with TRBJ2-7; TRBD1 agrees at 8 bases. TRBV23-1 is filed as an ORF, its function uncertain. The CDR3 runs to 14 residues. Unmatched junction bases numbered 4, after V lost 4 bases and J lost 2 bases. CDR3 DNA sequence: TGCGCCAGCAGTCTCCACAGGGGGACCTACGAGCAGTACTTC. Protein sequence: CASSLHRGTYEQYF.

This sequence joins TRBV2 and TRBJ1-2; 8 bases are a match to TRBD1. The CDR3 contains 14 residues. CDR1 and CDR2 from the germline V gene are SNHLY and FYNNEI. The V gene end was trimmed by 6 bases and the J gene end by 3 bases; junction bases not matched to a gene: 6. The CDR3 DNA reads TGTGCCAGCAGCTCGGACAGGGCCCACTATGGCTACACCTTC. Amino acids: CASSSDRAHYGYTF.

This chain joins TRBV12-3 or TRBV12-4 and TRBJ2-5; D is unresolved. The ends were cut back, 6 bases at V and 5 bases at J, with 13 bases in the middle. This CDR3 is 13 amino acids long. CDR3 sequence (DNA): TGTGCCAGCAGCCACATAAATCTGGAGACCCAGTACTTC. It encodes CASSHINLETQYF.

The chain uses TRBV15 and TRBJ1-1; D ambiguous. The germline V gene encodes CDR1 LNHNV and CDR2 YYDKDF (reference sequence). V was trimmed by 2 bases and J by 0 bases, leaving 4 bases between them. CDR3 size: 13 residues. Here the CDR3 DNA reads TGTGCCACCAGCAGACAAGTGAACACTGAAGCTTTCTTT. It is translated as CATSRQVNTEAFF.

The DNA of the CDR3 is TGTGCCAGCAGCTTGGGGTCAGGGTTCAGCTCCTACAATGAGCAGTTCTTC. Protein product: CASSLGSGFSSYNEQFF. This chain joins TRBV5-6 and TRBJ2-1, with D tentatively TRBD1 (5 bases). Germline V gives CDR1 SGHDT, CDR2 YYEEEE. CDR3 length equals 17 residues. V was pared by 0 bases and J by 0 bases, with 13 bases between.

This chain links TRBV27 with TRBJ1-5; 8 nucleotides match TRBD1. The CDR3 extends over 15 amino acids. V dropped 5 bases and J dropped 3; count of bases not matched to a gene: 6. CDR1 is MNHEY and CDR2 is SMNVEV in the germline V gene (reference sequence). The CDR3 nucleotides are TGTGCCAGCAGTGGGGGGACAGGATTCAATCAGCCCCAGCATTTT. Its translation is CASSGGTGFNQPQHF.

The chain joins TRBV29-1 to TRBJ2-5; the D gene could be TRBD1 or TRBD2 (6 bases each). CDR1 and CDR2 from the germline V gene are SQVTM and ANQGSEA. There are 12 residues in the CDR3. Between the trimmed V and J ends, which lost 2 bases and 5 bases, there was a span of 9 bases. CDR3 residues: CSVEPGGETQYF. The CDR3 DNA is TGCAGCGTTGAACCCGGGGGCGAGACCCAGTACTTC.

The CDR3 here is CASSQRITDTQYF. The CDR3 bases are TGTGCCAGCAGCCAACGGATCACAGATACGCAGTATTTT. This sequence joins TRBV5-8 and TRBJ2-3; no firm D call. The CDR3 runs 13 residues. Per germline, CDR1 SGHTS and CDR2 YDEGEE. V was pared by 4 bases and J by 2 bases, with 8 bases between.

The rearrangement joins TRBV7-2 to TRBJ1-2, with unresolved D. This CDR3 contains 14 residues. Trimming removed 3 bases from V and 2 bases from J, with 10 bases in between. The germline CDR1 and CDR2 sequences are SGHTA and FQGNSA. The CDR3 protein is CASSLEGTNYGYTF. The CDR3 DNA reads TGTGCCAGCAGCTTGGAGGGTACGAACTATGGCTACACCTTC.

This rearrangement joins TRBV19 to TRBJ1-4; perhaps TRBD1 as D (5 bases). Germline V gene data show CDR1 as LNHDA and CDR2 as SQIVND (reference sequence). The CDR3 runs to 17 residues. V was shortened by 4 bases and J by 10 bases, with 25 bases between the two germline ends. CDR3 in amino acids: CASSTRPYGGEYGKLFF. The CDR3 DNA follows: TGTGCCAGTAGTACCCGGCCGTACGGGGGTGAATATGGAAAACTGTTTTTT.

The V call is TRBV27, the J call TRBJ2-7; weak D call: TRBD1 (6 bases). The ends were cut back, 5 bases at V and 1 base at J, with 12 bases in the middle. The germline V gene encodes CDR1 MNHEY and CDR2 SMNVEV (reference sequence). The CDR3 is 14 residues long. CDR3 region: CASSPRTESYEQYF. CDR3 bases: TGTGCCAGCAGTCCAAGGACAGAATCCTACGAGCAGTACTTC.

The chain couples TRBV5-1 to TRBJ1-2, with 9 bases fitting TRBD1. The germline V gene has CDR1 SGHRS and CDR2 YFSETQ. The CDR3 is made up of 17 amino acids. Germline trimming cut 0 bases from V and 1 base from J; bases unmatched to any gene: 7. In DNA form, the CDR3 reads TGCGCCAGCAGCTTGGGAAACCGGGACAGGGATAACTATGGCTACACCTTC. It yields the protein CASSLGNRDRDNYGYTF. The entire variable domain, with the rest obtained from reference TRBV5-1 and TRBJ1-2, is as follows: KAGVTQTPRYLIKTRGQQVTLSCSPISGHRSVSWYQQTPGQGLQFLFEYFSETQRNKGNFPGRFSGRQFSNSRSEMNVSTLELGDSALYLCASSLGNRDRDNYGYTFGSGTRLTVV.

Comment on this clone: The junction departs from the called germline gene at one end, perhaps through a read error. The chain has TRBV5-4 and TRBJ1-1, with D perhaps matching TRBD1 (5 bases). This CDR3 is built from 13 residues. Germline CDR1 SGHNT, CDR2 YYREEE (reference sequence). The CDR3 DNA follows: TGTGCCAGCAGCTTGGCCGGGGGAGGTAGGCTTTTTTTT. It encodes CASSLAGGGRLFF.

The V gene is TRBV7-2, the J gene TRBJ2-3; D is unresolved. The CDR3 is 14 amino acids. V was pared by 5 bases and J by 3 bases, with 12 bases between. Germline CDR1 reads SGHTA; CDR2 reads FQGNSA. This CDR3 is CASSTDVGTDTQYF. Here the CDR3 DNA reads TGTGCCAGCAGCACGGACGTGGGAACAGATACGCAGTATTTT. Drawing the rest from reference TRBV7-2 and TRBJ2-3, the complete variable domain is GAGVSQSPSNKVTEKGKDVELRCDPISGHTALYWYRQSLGQGLEFLIYFQGNSAPDKSGLPSDRFSAERTGGSVSTLTIQRTQQEDSAVYLCASSTDVGTDTQYFGPGTRLTVL.

The gene calls are TRBV6-2 or TRBV6-3 and TRBJ1-5; 9 nucleotides align to TRBD1. The length of the CDR3 is 15 residues. Germline trimming cut 5 bases from V and 2 bases from J; bases unmatched to any gene: 4. Germline assignment: CDR1 MNHEY and CDR2 SVGEGT. CDR3 in amino acids: CASSHRGRGNQPQHF. The CDR3 nucleotides are TGTGCCAGCAGTCACAGGGGGCGCGGCAATCAGCCCCAGCATTTT.

The rearrangement uses TRBV9 and TRBJ2-3; 10 bases match TRBD2. The germline V gene has CDR1 SGDLS and CDR2 YYNGEE. The CDR3 sequence is 19 residues long. V shed 4 bases, J shed 0 bases, and the junction held 14 bases outside the gene matches. CDR3 in DNA: TGTGCCAGCAGCTCCATAGCTGGGCTAGCGGGGGTTAGCACAGATACGCAGTATTTT. Amino acids: CASSSIAGLAGVSTDTQYF.

The chain joins TRBV6-2 or TRBV6-3 to TRBJ1-2; D is unresolved. This CDR3 comprises 14 residues. V shed 4 bases and J shed 8 bases, with 17 bases lying between them. Per germline, CDR1 MNHEY and CDR2 SVGEGT. CDR3 sequence (DNA): TGTGCCAGCAGTTCCTGGAATGGGGTCGGGGGCTACACCTTC. Protein: CASSSWNGVGGYTF.

The rearrangement links TRBV4-3 to TRBJ1-1; D gene uncertain. Looked up from germline, CDR1 is LGHNA and CDR2 is YSLEER. V was clipped by 4 bases and J by 3 bases, with 15 bases between them. This CDR3 has 15 amino acids. The CDR3 nucleotides are TGCGCCAGCAGCCGATCCGGAACGGTCTACACTGAAGCTTTCTTT. This encodes CASSRSGTVYTEAFF.

The chain carries TRBV27 and TRBJ2-5; D call uncertain. The germline V and J ends were trimmed by 5 bases and 4 bases, with 5 bases remaining between them. From germline, CDR1 is MNHEY and CDR2 SMNVEV (reference sequence). CDR3 size: 11 residues. CDR3 loop: CASSTLETQYF. CDR3 bases: TGTGCCAGCAGTACATTAGAGACCCAGTACTTC.

The chain links TRBV4-1 to TRBJ1-2; D is undetermined. V shed 2 bases and J shed 0 bases, with 10 bases lying between them. The CDR3 is 15 amino acids. Per germline, CDR1 MGHRA and CDR2 YSYEKL. This chain's CDR3 is CASSQPAIANYGYTF. CDR3 coding DNA: TGCGCCAGCAGCCAACCCGCGATAGCTAACTATGGCTACACCTTC.

A few counts support this clone. The V gene is TRBV7-6, the J gene TRBJ1-5; TRBD1 is a possible D gene (6 bases). The germline V and J ends were trimmed by 5 bases and 4 bases, with 15 bases remaining between them. Germline-derived CDR1 and CDR2 are SGHVS and FNYEAQ. The CDR3 has 15 amino acids. In DNA, the CDR3 is TGTGCCAGCAGCCCCGGGACATCTCCGAATCAGCCCCAGCATTTT. Amino acid sequence: CASSPGTSPNQPQHF.

This clone was seen only once. V usage is TRBV7-9 and J usage is TRBJ1-1; D uncertain. The V gene's germline CDR1 is SEHNR and CDR2 FQNEAQ (reference sequence). Trimming removed 5 bases at V and 5 bases at J, with 21 bases between. The CDR3 runs 16 residues. This CDR3 is CASSPRNKDGLTEAFF. CDR3 nucleotides: TGTGCCAGCAGCCCACGAAATAAGGACGGCCTGACTGAAGCTTTCTTT.

The V and J genes are TRBV3-1 (or the pseudogene TRBV3-2) and TRBJ1-2; no reliable D call. CDR1 and CDR2 (germline): LGHDT, YNNKEL (reference sequence). The CDR3 is made up of 14 amino acids. V was shortened by 6 bases and J by 3 bases, with 14 bases between the two germline ends. CDR3 protein: CASSSTDADYGYTF. As DNA, the CDR3 is TGTGCCAGCAGTTCGACGGATGCCGACTATGGCTACACCTTC.

The chain has TRBV19 and TRBJ1-2; tentatively, D is TRBD1 (5 bases). With 1 base removed from V and 7 bases from J, the gap between germline ends came to 10 bases. CDR3 length: 13 amino acids. The germline gives CDR1 LNHDA, CDR2 SQIVND (reference sequence). CDR3: CASSIGGAGGYTF. DNA of the CDR3: TGTGCCAGTAGTATAGGGGGCGCAGGTGGCTACACCTTC.

V gene TRBV30 combines with J gene TRBJ1-1, with 7 positions matching TRBD1. This CDR3 is built from 12 residues. V shed 1 base, J shed 10 bases, and the junction held 6 bases outside the gene matches. From germline, CDR1 is GTSNPN and CDR2 SVGIG (reference sequence). In DNA, the CDR3 is TGTGCCTGGAGTGGAGGGGGCGCAGCAGCTTTCTTT. The encoded protein is CAWSGGGAAAFF.

The chain carries TRBV5-1 and TRBJ2-5; 7 positions agree with TRBD1. V lost 1 base and J lost 4; bases outside the gene matches: 1. The CDR3 spans 13 residues. Germline V gene lookup returns CDR1 SGHRS and CDR2 YFSETQ. DNA for the CDR3: TGCGCCAGCAGCTTGAACAGGGGAGAGACCCAGTACTTC. This sequence encodes CASSLNRGETQYF.

This clone has only one observation. V and J are TRBV12-3 or TRBV12-4 and TRBJ2-6, with unresolved D. This CDR3 contains 13 residues. Trimming left V 7 bases short and J 2 bases short, with 6 bases between. CDR3 sequence (DNA): TGTGCCAGCAAAGTGGCTGGGGCCAACGTCCTGACTTTC. Translating gives CASKVAGANVLTF.

The V call is TRBV19, the J call TRBJ2-7; 7 positions agree with TRBD2. This CDR3 is 15 amino acids long. V shed 3 bases, J shed 3 bases, and the junction held 8 bases outside the gene matches. Germline V CDR1 and CDR2: LNHDA, SQIVND (reference sequence). The CDR3 sequence is CASSISAGESYEQYF. In DNA, the CDR3 is TGTGCCAGTAGTATTTCGGCGGGGGAGAGCTACGAGCAGTACTTC.

As regards this clone: A read error may produce the germline difference seen at one junction end. DNA of the CDR3: TGTGCCAGCAGTTCCTTCAATGAGCAGTTCTTC. Translation: CASSSFNEQFF. J is TRBJ2-1 and V is TRBV12-3 or TRBV12-4, with D unresolved. The length of the CDR3 is 11 residues.

V gene TRBV9 combines with J gene TRBJ1-6, with TRBD1 identical over 9 bases. Germline lookup yields CDR1 SGDLS and CDR2 YYNGEE. The V gene end was trimmed by 4 bases and the J gene end by 9 bases; junction bases not matched to a gene: 5. The CDR3 consists of 14 residues. CDR3 region: CASSKRTGVSPLHF. The CDR3 DNA is TGTGCCAGCAGCAAACGGACAGGGGTTTCACCCCTCCACTTT.